These 20 T cell receptor beta chains originate from one sample sequenced in a study of control samples from healthy donors and cancer patients. Profiled with immunoSEQ multiplex PCR; TCRdb holds only in-frame clones, not every one. Among about 130,000 clones listed, 85% to 95% were seen once. The specimen sequenced was PBMCs. The receptors stem from an elderly man with head and neck cancer.

This chain uses TRBV11-3 with TRBJ2-5; 8 bases are a match to TRBD1. Germline CDR1 and CDR2: SGHNT and YENEEA. V shed 1 base, J shed 5 bases, and the junction held 6 bases outside the gene matches. The CDR3 is made up of 15 amino acids. The CDR3 DNA follows: TGTGCCAGCAGCTTAGGCTCGGGACAGGTGGAGACCCAGTACTTC. Its translation is CASSLGSGQVETQYF.

The V gene is TRBV9, the J gene TRBJ2-1; D is perhaps TRBD1 (5 bases). CDR1 and CDR2 (germline): SGDLS, YYNGEE. V lost 0 bases and J lost 5, with 21 bases in between. The CDR3 spans 18 residues. The CDR3 bases are TGTGCCAGCAGCGTAGTAGTACCCGGTCAGGTAGGGGACAATGAGCAGTTCTTC. Its translation is CASSVVVPGQVGDNEQFF. The full variable domain, with the rest looked up from reference TRBV9 and TRBJ2-1, is DSGVTQTPKHLITATGQRVTLRCSPRSGDLSVYWYQQSLDQGLQFLIQYYNGEERAKGNILERFSAQQFPDLHSELNLSSLELGDSALYFCASSVVVPGQVGDNEQFFGPGTRLTVL.

V and J are TRBV18 and TRBJ2-7, with D uncertain. V lost 5 bases to trimming and J lost 6 bases, with 8 bases between them. Germline V lookup: CDR1 KGHSH, CDR2 LQKENI. This CDR3 comprises 11 residues. CDR3 sequence reads: CASSNPGEQYF. The CDR3 coding sequence is TGTGCCAGCTCAAACCCAGGCGAGCAGTACTTC.

This clone appeared once. The chain employs TRBV19 and TRBJ2-1; D is possibly TRBD1 (6 bases). Germline CDR1 reads LNHDA; CDR2 reads SQIVND (reference sequence). The CDR3 has 14 amino acids. V gave up 4 bases and J gave up 3 bases, with 10 bases separating them. The CDR3 region is CASSKTGSYNEQFF. CDR3 sequence (DNA): TGTGCCAGTAGTAAAACAGGGAGCTACAATGAGCAGTTCTTC.

The chain is built from TRBV10-3 and TRBJ1-2; D remains ambiguous. Germline V gene lookup returns CDR1 ENHRY and CDR2 SYGVKD. The CDR3 totals 14 residues. V lost 3 bases and J lost 4, with 12 bases in between. CDR3 in amino acids: CAISEGPQGYGYTF. The DNA of the CDR3 is TGTGCCATCAGTGAAGGCCCGCAAGGCTATGGCTACACCTTC.

This clone is a singleton in its sample. V gene TRBV18 combines with J gene TRBJ1-2; a possible D gene is TRBD1 (5 bases). Per the germline V gene, CDR1 is KGHSH and CDR2 is LQKENI. The CDR3 sequence is 13 residues long. V was clipped by 4 bases and J by 8 bases, with 14 bases between them. The DNA for the CDR3 is TGTGCCAGCTCACAGGCAGGGAATGGAGGCTACACCTTC. This translates into CASSQAGNGGYTF.

This rearrangement joins TRBV3-1 (or the pseudogene TRBV3-2) to TRBJ2-1; no definite D call. CDR3 length: 13 residues. Between the trimmed V and J ends, which lost 0 bases and 6 bases, there was a span of 6 bases. In germline, CDR1 is LGHDT, CDR2 YNNKEL (reference sequence). CDR3 sequence: CASSQDRINEQFF. The CDR3 DNA sequence: TGTGCCAGCAGCCAAGATCGGATCAATGAGCAGTTCTTC.

The chain recombines TRBV6-6 with TRBJ1-4; D remains unclear. CDR3 length equals 16 residues. Deletions cut 6 bases from V and 5 bases from J, with 19 bases between. The germline V gene has CDR1 MNHNY and CDR2 SVGAGI (reference sequence). DNA of the CDR3: TGTGCCAGCAGACAGATTTTGGACGGCTACAATGAAAAACTGTTTTTT. This codes for CASRQILDGYNEKLFF.

This chain connects TRBV4-1 to TRBJ1-5, with 8 bases fitting TRBD1. From germline, CDR1 is MGHRA and CDR2 YSYEKL. Trimming removed 4 bases from V and 0 bases from J; junction bases left unmatched: 11. CDR3 length equals 18 residues. The CDR3 coding sequence is TGCGCCAGCAGCCGTGGGACGACAGGGGCATATAGCAATCAGCCCCAGCATTTT. This encodes CASSRGTTGAYSNQPQHF.

The V and J genes are TRBV9 and TRBJ2-7; D not resolved. The CDR3 runs 14 residues. Germline V gene sequence: CDR1 SGDLS, CDR2 YYNGEE. V gave up 0 bases and J gave up 4 bases, with 11 bases separating them. Here the CDR3 DNA reads TGTGCCAGCAGCGTAGACGCAATGAGGTACGAGCAGTACTTC. Encoded protein: CASSVDAMRYEQYF.

This chain connects TRBV6-5 to TRBJ1-1, with 8 bases identical to TRBD1. This CDR3 has 14 amino acids. Germline assignment: CDR1 MNHEY and CDR2 SVGAGI. The trim removed 2 bases at V and 7 bases at J, leaving 6 bases unmatched. The CDR3 nucleotides read TGTGCCAGCAGTTACGGGCAGGGGGCCGGTGAAGCTTTCTTT. This translates into CASSYGQGAGEAFF.

The V and J genes are TRBV15 and TRBJ2-1, with unresolved D. Trimming removed 0 bases from V and 2 bases from J, with 11 bases in between. The germline V gene encodes CDR1 LNHNV and CDR2 YYDKDF (reference sequence). The CDR3 consists of 16 residues. The CDR3 sequence: CATSRDIGSPYNEQFF. The CDR3 region has the DNA TGTGCCACCAGCAGAGATATCGGTAGTCCCTACAATGAGCAGTTCTTC.

This chain joins TRBV30 and TRBJ2-7; D is tentatively TRBD1 or TRBD2 (5 bases each). Germline V gene sequence: CDR1 GTSNPN, CDR2 SVGIG (reference sequence). Trimming pared 6 bases from V and 5 bases from J, leaving 23 bases between. CDR3 length equals 15 residues. The CDR3 coding sequence is TGTGCCTGCATGCCCACCCGGGACCATACCAACGAGCAGTACTTC. It codes for CACMPTRDHTNEQYF.

The genes are TRBV4-3 and TRBJ1-4; D gene uncertain. Germline V CDR1 and CDR2: LGHNA, YSLEER. Trimming took off 3 bases at V and 0 bases at J, with 11 bases between the two ends. The CDR3 loop spans 16 amino acids. The CDR3 here is CASSHRYDATNEKLFF. CDR3 coding DNA: TGCGCCAGCAGCCATCGTTACGACGCAACTAATGAAAAACTGTTTTTT.

The chain uses TRBV2 and TRBJ2-5, with 10 bases that match TRBD2. Germline assignment: CDR1 SNHLY and CDR2 FYNNEI. The J segment lost 5 bases and the V segment lost 3 bases, leaving 3 bases of the junction unmatched. The CDR3 has 14 amino acids. The CDR3: CASSEWTSGETQYF. The CDR3 DNA reads TGTGCCAGCAGTGAGTGGACTAGCGGTGAGACCCAGTACTTC.

This clone has only one observation. The chain has TRBV27 and TRBJ2-1, with D maybe TRBD2 (7 bases). V was cut by 9 bases and J by 5 bases, with 17 bases left in between. Germline V gives CDR1 MNHEY, CDR2 SMNVEV (reference sequence). This CDR3 has 14 residues. CDR3 amino acids: CASSRGARNNEQFF. In DNA, the CDR3 is TGTGCCAGTAGCCGGGGGGCGCGAAACAATGAGCAGTTCTTC.

The chain uses TRBV2 and TRBJ2-7; TRBD2 matches 9 bases. V lost 7 bases to trimming and J lost 2 bases; unmatched junction nucleotides: 6. CDR3 length: 14 amino acids. Germline lookup yields CDR1 SNHLY and CDR2 FYNNEI. The CDR3 nucleotides are TGTGCCAGCATGGTCGGCGGGAGGGCCTACGAGCAGTACTTC. Encoded protein: CASMVGGRAYEQYF.

Of note for this clone: A read error may produce the germline difference seen at one junction end. This chain links TRBV9 with TRBJ2-3; the match to TRBD2 covers 8 bases. The CDR3 is made up of 12 amino acids. CDR1 and CDR2 (germline): SGDLS, YYNGEE. In DNA form, the CDR3 reads TGTGCCAGCAGCGGGGGACTCGCAGCGGGGGATTTT. It is translated as CASSGGLAAGDF.

This sequence joins TRBV19 and TRBJ1-4; maybe TRBD1 (5 bases). This CDR3 comprises 12 residues. V lost 6 bases and J 4 bases, leaving 6 bases between the germline ends. CDR1 and CDR2 (germline): LNHDA, SQIVND (reference sequence). CDR3 DNA sequence: TGTGCCAGTAGGGGGGATAATGAAAAACTGTTTTTT. Protein product: CASRGDNEKLFF.

This rearrangement joins TRBV7-2 to TRBJ1-5, with D unresolved. The CDR3 has 13 residues. Germline V gives CDR1 SGHTA, CDR2 FQGNSA. Trimming pared 4 bases from V and 2 bases from J, leaving 6 bases between. CDR3 protein: CASSSPGNQPQHF. CDR3 bases: TGTGCCAGCAGCTCCCCAGGCAATCAGCCCCAGCATTTT.